One and the same sample provided the 2 T cell receptor beta chains below, sequenced in a study of shared clonotypes between healthy human individuals (TCRdb year 2020). Library preparation was by the immunoSEQ multiplex PCR assay. The source is immuneACCESS, and TCRdb retained only in-frame sequences with V and J called. Part of the clones is not carried over; for the studies checked, unresolved V genes explain less than half of this, and the remainder is unexplained. The sample contains more than 2 million clones, roughly 94% of them found a single time. The ten top clones hold approximately 0.13% of the sample. The material sequenced was naive CD4+ T cells sorted from blood. The cell subset or site label here, explained by the study, means: CD45RA+ positively selected. Receptor source: a man aged 18 to 35 in good health.

The V call is TRBV5-1, the J call TRBJ1-1; the match to TRBD1 covers 7 bases. J was trimmed by 1 base and V by 4 bases; bases with no gene match: 10. This CDR3 has 16 residues. Germline V gene sequence: CDR1 SGHRS, CDR2 YFSETQ. The CDR3 loop reads CASSAQYRGPNTEAFF. The CDR3 DNA sequence: TGCGCCAGCAGCGCCCAATACAGGGGACCGAACACTGAAGCTTTCTTT.

The chain couples TRBV5-5 to TRBJ2-5; D is unresolved. The length of the CDR3 is 15 residues. Trimming removed 0 bases from V and 4 bases from J, with 13 bases in between. The germline V gene has CDR1 SGHKS and CDR2 YYEKEE (reference sequence). CDR3 residues: CASSLVGSAVETQYF. CDR3 DNA: TGTGCCAGCAGCTTGGTTGGCAGTGCGGTAGAGACCCAGTACTTC.